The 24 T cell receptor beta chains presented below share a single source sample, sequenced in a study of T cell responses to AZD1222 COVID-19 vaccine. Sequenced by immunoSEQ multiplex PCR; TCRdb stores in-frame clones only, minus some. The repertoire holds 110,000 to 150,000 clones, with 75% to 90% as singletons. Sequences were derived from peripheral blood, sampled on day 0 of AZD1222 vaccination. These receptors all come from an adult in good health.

This CDR3 reads CASSQDGSLYEQYF. CDR3 nucleotides: TGTGCCAGCAGCCAAGATGGCAGTCTCTACGAGCAGTACTTC. The chain recombines TRBV4-2 with TRBJ2-7; D not certain. Trimming removed 0 bases from V and 3 bases from J, with 9 bases in between. Germline assignment: CDR1 LGHNA and CDR2 YNFKEQ. The CDR3 is 14 residues long.

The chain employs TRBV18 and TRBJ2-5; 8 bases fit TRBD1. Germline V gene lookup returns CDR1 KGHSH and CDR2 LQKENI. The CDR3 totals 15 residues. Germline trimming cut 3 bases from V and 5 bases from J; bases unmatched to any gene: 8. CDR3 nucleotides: TGTGCCAGCTCACCCGGGACAGGAGGTCTGGAGACCCAGTACTTC. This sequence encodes CASSPGTGGLETQYF.

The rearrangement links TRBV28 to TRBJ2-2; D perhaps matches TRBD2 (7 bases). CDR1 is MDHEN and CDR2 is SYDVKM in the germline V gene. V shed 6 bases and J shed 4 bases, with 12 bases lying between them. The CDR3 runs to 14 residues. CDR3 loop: CASSPGGPTGELFF. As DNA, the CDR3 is TGTGCCAGCAGCCCGGGGGGCCCCACCGGGGAGCTGTTTTTT.

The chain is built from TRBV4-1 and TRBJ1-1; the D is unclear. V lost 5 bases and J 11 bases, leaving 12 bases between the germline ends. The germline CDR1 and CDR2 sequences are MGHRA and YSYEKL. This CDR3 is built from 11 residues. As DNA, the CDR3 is TGCGCCAGCAGCTCACGGCAGGTGGCTTTCTTT. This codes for CASSSRQVAFF.

The CDR3 sequence: CASSLTDTGELFF. The CDR3 nucleotides are TGTGCCAGCAGTTTAACGGACACCGGGGAGCTGTTTTTT. This chain links TRBV12-3 or TRBV12-4 with TRBJ2-2; no clear D gene. V lost 2 bases to trimming and J lost 3 bases, with 4 bases between them. This CDR3 is built from 13 residues.

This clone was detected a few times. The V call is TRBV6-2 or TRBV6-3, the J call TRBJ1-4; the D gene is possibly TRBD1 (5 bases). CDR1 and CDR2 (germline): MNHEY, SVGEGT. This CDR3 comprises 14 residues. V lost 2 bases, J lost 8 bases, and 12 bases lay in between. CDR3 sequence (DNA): TGTGCCAGCAGTTACGTTGGGGGGGAGGAAAAACTGTTTTTT. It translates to CASSYVGGEEKLFF.

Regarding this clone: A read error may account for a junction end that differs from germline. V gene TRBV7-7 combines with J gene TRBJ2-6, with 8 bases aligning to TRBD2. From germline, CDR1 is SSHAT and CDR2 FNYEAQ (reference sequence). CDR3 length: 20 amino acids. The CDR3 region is CASSYRGGFLNKSGANVLTF. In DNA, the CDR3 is TGTGCTAGCAGCTACCGGGGGGGCTTTCTAAATAAATCTGGGGCCAACGTCCTGACTTTC. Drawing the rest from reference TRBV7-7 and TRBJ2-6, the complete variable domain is GAGVSQSPRYKVTKRGQDVTLRCDPISSHATLYWYQQALGQGPEFLTYFNYEAQPDKSGLPSDRFSAERPEGSISTLTIQRTEQRDSAMYRCASSYRGGFLNKSGANVLTFGAGSRLTVL.

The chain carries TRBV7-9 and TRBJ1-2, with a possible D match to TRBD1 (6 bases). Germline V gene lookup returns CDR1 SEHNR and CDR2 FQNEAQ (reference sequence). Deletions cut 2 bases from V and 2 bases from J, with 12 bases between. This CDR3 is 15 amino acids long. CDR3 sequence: CASSLTTGHNYGYTF. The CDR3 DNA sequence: TGTGCCAGCAGCTTAACGACAGGACACAACTATGGCTACACCTTC.

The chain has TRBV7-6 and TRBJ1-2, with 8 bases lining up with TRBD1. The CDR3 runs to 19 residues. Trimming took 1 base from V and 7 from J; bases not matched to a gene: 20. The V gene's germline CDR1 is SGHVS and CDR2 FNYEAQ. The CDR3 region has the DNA TGTGCCAGCAGCTTAGAAGTACCGGGACAGGACACCCTGATGAGTGGCTACACCTTC. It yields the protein CASSLEVPGQDTLMSGYTF.

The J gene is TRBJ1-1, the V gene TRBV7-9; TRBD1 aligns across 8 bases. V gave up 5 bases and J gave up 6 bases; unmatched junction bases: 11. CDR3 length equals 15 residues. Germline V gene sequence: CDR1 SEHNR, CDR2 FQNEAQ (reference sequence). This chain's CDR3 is CASSEQGEAGAEAFF. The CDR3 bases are TGTGCCAGCAGCGAACAGGGGGAGGCGGGCGCTGAAGCTTTCTTT.

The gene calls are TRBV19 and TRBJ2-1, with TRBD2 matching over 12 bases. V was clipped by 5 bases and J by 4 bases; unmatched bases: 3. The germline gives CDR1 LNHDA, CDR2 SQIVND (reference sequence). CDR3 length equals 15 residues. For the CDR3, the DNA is TGTGCCAGTAGTCGGACTAGCGGGAAGTACAATGAGCAGTTCTTC. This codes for CASSRTSGKYNEQFF.

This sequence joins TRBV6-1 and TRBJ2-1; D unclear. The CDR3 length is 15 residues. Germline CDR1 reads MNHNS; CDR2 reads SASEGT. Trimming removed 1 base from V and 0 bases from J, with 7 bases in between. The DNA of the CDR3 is TGTGCCAGCAGTGAAGGGCCAAGCTCCTACAATGAGCAGTTCTTC. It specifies CASSEGPSSYNEQFF.

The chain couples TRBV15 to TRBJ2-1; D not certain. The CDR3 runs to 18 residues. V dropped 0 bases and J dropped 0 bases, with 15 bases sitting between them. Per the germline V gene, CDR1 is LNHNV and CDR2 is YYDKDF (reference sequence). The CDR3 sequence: CATSRDRTARSSYNEQFF. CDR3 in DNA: TGTGCCACCAGCAGAGATCGGACCGCCCGCAGCTCCTACAATGAGCAGTTCTTC.

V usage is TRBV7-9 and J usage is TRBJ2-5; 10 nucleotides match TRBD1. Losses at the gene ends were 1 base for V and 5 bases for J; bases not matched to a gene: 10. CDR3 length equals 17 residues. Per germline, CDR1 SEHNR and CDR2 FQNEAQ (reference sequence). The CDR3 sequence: CASSLGATGGRGETQYF. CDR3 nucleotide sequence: TGTGCCAGCAGCTTAGGGGCGACAGGGGGCCGTGGGGAGACCCAGTACTTC.

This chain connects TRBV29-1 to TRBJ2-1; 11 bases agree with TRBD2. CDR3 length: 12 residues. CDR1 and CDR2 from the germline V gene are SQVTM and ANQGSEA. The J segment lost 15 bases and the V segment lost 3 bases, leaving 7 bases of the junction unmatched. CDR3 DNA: TGCAGCGTTGAGGGTAGCGGGGGGGCCGCGTTCTTC. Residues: CSVEGSGGAAFF.

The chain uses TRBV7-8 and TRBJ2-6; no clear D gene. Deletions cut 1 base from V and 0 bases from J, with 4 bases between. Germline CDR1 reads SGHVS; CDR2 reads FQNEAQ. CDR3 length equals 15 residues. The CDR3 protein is CASSLVGSGANVLTF. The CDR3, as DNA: TGTGCCAGCAGCTTAGTGGGCTCTGGGGCCAACGTCCTGACTTTC.

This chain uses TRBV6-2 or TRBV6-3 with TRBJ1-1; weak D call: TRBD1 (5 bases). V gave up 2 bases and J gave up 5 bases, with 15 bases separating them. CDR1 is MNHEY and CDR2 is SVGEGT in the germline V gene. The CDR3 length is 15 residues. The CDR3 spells CASSYEGTRGTEAFF. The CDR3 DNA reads TGTGCCAGCAGTTACGAGGGCACCCGGGGGACTGAAGCTTTCTTT.

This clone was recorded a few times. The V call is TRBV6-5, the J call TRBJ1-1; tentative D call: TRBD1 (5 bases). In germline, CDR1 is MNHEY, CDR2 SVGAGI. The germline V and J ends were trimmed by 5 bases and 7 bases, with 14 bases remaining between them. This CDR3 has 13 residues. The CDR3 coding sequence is TGTGCCAGCAGTCCCAGGGAAGTGGGTGAAGCTTTCTTT. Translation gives CASSPREVGEAFF.

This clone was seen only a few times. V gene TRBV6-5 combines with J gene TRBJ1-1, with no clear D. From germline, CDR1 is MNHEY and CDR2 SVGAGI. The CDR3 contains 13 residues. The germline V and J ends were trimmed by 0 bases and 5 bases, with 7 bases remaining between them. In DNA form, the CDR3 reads TGTGCCAGCAGTTACTCCGTTGGTACTGAAGCTTTCTTT. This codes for CASSYSVGTEAFF.

The CDR3 is CASTPRGGGYTF. In nucleotides, the CDR3 is TGTGCCAGCACCCCTCGGGGTGGCGGCTACACCTTC. V is TRBV4-2 and J is TRBJ1-2; D is unclear. V lost 7 bases to trimming and J lost 8 bases, with 14 bases between them. There are 12 residues in the CDR3. Per germline, CDR1 LGHNA and CDR2 YNFKEQ.

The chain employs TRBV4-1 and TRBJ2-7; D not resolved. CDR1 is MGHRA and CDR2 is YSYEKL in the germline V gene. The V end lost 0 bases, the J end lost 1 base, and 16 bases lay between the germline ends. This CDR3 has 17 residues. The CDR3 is CASSQEPSLLKSYEQYF. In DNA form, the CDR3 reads TGCGCCAGCAGCCAAGAGCCCTCCCTACTAAAATCCTACGAGCAGTACTTC.

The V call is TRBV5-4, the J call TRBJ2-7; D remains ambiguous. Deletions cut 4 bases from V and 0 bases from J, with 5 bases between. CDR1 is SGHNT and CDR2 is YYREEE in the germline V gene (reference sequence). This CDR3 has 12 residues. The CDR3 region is CASSASSYEQYF. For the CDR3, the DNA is TGTGCCAGCAGCGCTAGCTCCTACGAGCAGTACTTC.

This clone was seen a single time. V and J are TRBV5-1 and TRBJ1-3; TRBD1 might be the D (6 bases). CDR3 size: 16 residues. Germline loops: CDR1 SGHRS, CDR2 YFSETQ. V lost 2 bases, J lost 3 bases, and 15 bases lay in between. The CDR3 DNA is TGCGCCAGCAGCTTAGGCCGGACAGCTAGTGGAAACACCATATATTTT. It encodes CASSLGRTASGNTIYF.

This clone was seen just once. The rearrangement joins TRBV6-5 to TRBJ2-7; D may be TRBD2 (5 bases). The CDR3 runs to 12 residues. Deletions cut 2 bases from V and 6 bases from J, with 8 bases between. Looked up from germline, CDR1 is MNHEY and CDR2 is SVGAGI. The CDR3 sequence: CASSYVGGEQYF. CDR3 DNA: TGTGCCAGCAGTTACGTAGGAGGCGAGCAGTACTTC.